A single sample gave rise to the 29 T cell receptor beta chains below, sequenced in a study of beta chain features in type 1 diabetes. The study reverse transcribed the entire isolated RNA, so it sequenced expressed TCRB transcripts. TCRdb's table, derived via immunoSEQ multiplex PCR, lists solely in-frame clones and lacks some. The repertoire has 970,000 or so clones, around a sixth of them found once; the top ten carry about 0.02%. Sequenced: naive CD4+ T cells from blood. The receptors were gathered from a woman aged 18-29 years in good health.

This clone was observed a few times. The chain carries TRBV7-2 and TRBJ2-7, with D hard to call. Trimming stripped 6 bases from V and 4 bases from J, with 7 bases between. CDR3 length: 11 amino acids. CDR1 and CDR2 (germline): SGHTA, FQGNSA. CDR3 region: CASSRKYEQYF. The CDR3 DNA is TGTGCCAGCAGTCGAAAGTACGAGCAGTACTTC.

This clone was counted a few times. V is TRBV4-3 and J is TRBJ2-5, with 7 bases that match TRBD2. This CDR3 spans 15 amino acids. With 3 bases clipped from V and 5 bases from J, the junction kept 9 bases outside the gene matches. Looked up from germline, CDR1 is LGHNA and CDR2 is YSLEER. The CDR3 sequence is CASSHLTGGRETQYF. The CDR3 DNA reads as TGCGCCAGCAGCCATTTAACGGGAGGTCGCGAGACCCAGTACTTC.

This clone was detected only a few times. This chain's CDR3 is CASRVQGGPYEQYF. The DNA of the CDR3 is TGTGCCAGCAGGGTGCAGGGGGGACCATACGAGCAGTACTTC. The chain links TRBV6-1 to TRBJ2-7, with a possible D match to TRBD1 (7 bases). The germline V gene has CDR1 MNHNS and CDR2 SASEGT. The ends were cut back, 6 bases at V and 4 bases at J, with 16 bases in the middle. This CDR3 spans 14 amino acids.

The genes are TRBV11-1 and TRBJ2-7; 9 nucleotides line up with TRBD2. Germline values: CDR1 SGHAT, CDR2 FQDESV (reference sequence). The CDR3 is made up of 16 amino acids. With 0 bases clipped from V and 2 bases from J, the junction kept 5 bases outside the gene matches. The CDR3 nucleotides read TGTGCCAGCAGCTTAGCGTGGTCTAGCGGGACCTACGAGCAGTACTTC. This encodes CASSLAWSSGTYEQYF. The entire variable domain, with the rest obtained from reference TRBV11-1 and TRBJ2-7, is as follows: EAEVAQSPRYKITEKSQAVAFWCDPISGHATLYWYRQILGQGPELLVQFQDESVVDDSQLPKDRFSAERLKGVDSTLKIQPAELGDSAMYLCASSLAWSSGTYEQYFGPGTRLTVT.

CDR3 region: CASSLETAADTQYF. As DNA, the CDR3 is TGTGCCAGCAGTCTGGAGACAGCGGCAGATACGCAGTATTTT. This chain uses TRBV6-5 with TRBJ2-3; D may be TRBD1 or TRBD2 (5 bases each). The CDR3 extends over 14 amino acids. The germline CDR1 and CDR2 sequences are MNHEY and SVGAGI. The germline V and J ends were trimmed by 5 bases and 4 bases, with 13 bases remaining between them.

The chain employs TRBV6-1 and TRBJ1-5, with D perhaps matching TRBD1 (5 bases). V lost 1 base and J lost 7, with 14 bases in between. The CDR3 covers 15 residues. Germline CDR1 MNHNS, CDR2 SASEGT. Here the CDR3 reads CASSEVEGFRQPQHF. The DNA for the CDR3 is TGTGCCAGCAGTGAAGTGGAGGGGTTCCGACAGCCCCAGCATTTT.

A few counts support this clone. V gene TRBV4-2 combines with J gene TRBJ2-2; the D is unclear. This CDR3 is built from 15 residues. The germline V and J ends were trimmed by 0 bases and 0 bases, with 5 bases remaining between them. Germline CDR1 reads LGHNA; CDR2 reads YNFKEQ. DNA for the CDR3: TGTGCCAGCAGCCAAGACGCAGCGAACACCGGGGAGCTGTTTTTT. The encoded protein is CASSQDAANTGELFF.

This clone was seen a few times. The chain is built from TRBV28 and TRBJ1-5, with 9 bases matching TRBD1. Trimming removed 6 bases from V and 0 bases from J; junction bases left unmatched: 3. CDR1 is MDHEN, CDR2 SYDVKM, per germline. The CDR3 covers 15 residues. CDR3 sequence (DNA): TGTGCCAGCAGCGGACAGGGGCCTAGCAATCAGCCCCAGCATTTT. Amino acid sequence: CASSGQGPSNQPQHF.

CDR3 residues: CASSLVDGVPYEQYF. CDR3 sequence (DNA): TGTGCCAGCAGCTTAGTCGATGGGGTGCCCTACGAGCAGTACTTC. The genes are TRBV7-2 and TRBJ2-7; D gene ambiguous. This CDR3 is 15 amino acids long. The germline V and J ends were trimmed by 1 base and 2 bases, with 12 bases remaining between them. Germline V CDR1 and CDR2: SGHTA, FQGNSA.

This clone was counted only a few times. The chain combines TRBV4-3 with TRBJ2-7; possibly TRBD1 for D (6 bases). CDR1 and CDR2 (germline): LGHNA, YSLEER. CDR3 size: 16 residues. Trimming took off 0 bases at V and 6 bases at J, with 18 bases between the two ends. CDR3 loop: CASSQEPLGGKGEQYF. CDR3 DNA: TGCGCCAGCAGCCAAGAACCGTTAGGGGGTAAGGGCGAGCAGTACTTC.

V usage is TRBV11-2 and J usage is TRBJ2-2, with 9 bases lining up with TRBD1. The V and J ends lost 5 bases and 5 bases, in that order; junction bases with no gene match: 3. CDR1 and CDR2 from the germline V gene are SGHAT and FQNNGV. This CDR3 has 14 amino acids. CDR3 residues: CASSLGQGTGELFF. CDR3 DNA sequence: TGTGCCAGCAGCCTGGGACAGGGAACCGGGGAGCTGTTTTTT.

V is TRBV28 and J is TRBJ2-4; D gene unclear. Between the trimmed V and J ends, which lost 7 bases and 6 bases, there was a span of 19 bases. Germline V CDR1 and CDR2: MDHEN, SYDVKM. CDR3 length equals 15 residues. CDR3: CASTTPGQATNIQYF. The CDR3 region has the DNA TGTGCCAGCACTACTCCCGGGCAGGCTACAAACATTCAGTACTTC.

The V call is TRBV5-4, the J call TRBJ2-3; D remains unclear. CDR3 length equals 14 residues. Trimming left V 3 bases short and J 4 bases short, with 12 bases between. Germline V CDR1 and CDR2: SGHNT, YYREEE (reference sequence). CDR3 sequence reads: CASSSKSGADTQYF. The CDR3 nucleotides read TGTGCCAGCAGCTCAAAATCGGGCGCAGATACGCAGTATTTT.

The V gene is TRBV7-2, the J gene TRBJ2-7; the D is unclear. Germline-derived CDR1 and CDR2 are SGHTA and FQGNSA. This CDR3 spans 13 amino acids. Trimming cost V 8 bases and J 2 bases, with 13 bases left between them. CDR3 nucleotide sequence: TGTGCCAGCGGCCCGCCCTGGGCCTACGAGCAGTACTTC. It encodes CASGPPWAYEQYF. The full variable domain, in which reference TRBV7-2 and TRBJ2-7 provide the parts outside the CDR3, is GAGVSQSPSNKVTEKGKDVELRCDPISGHTALYWYRQSLGQGLEFLIYFQGNSAPDKSGLPSDRFSAERTGGSVSTLTIQRTQQEDSAVYLCASGPPWAYEQYFGPGTRLTVT.

V and J are TRBV7-6 and TRBJ1-4, with D uncertain. CDR3 length: 14 residues. Trimming left V 3 bases short and J 8 bases short, with 13 bases between. Per germline, CDR1 SGHVS and CDR2 FNYEAQ. This CDR3 reads CASSFYTTGEKLFF. For the CDR3, the DNA is TGTGCCAGCAGCTTTTACACGACGGGCGAAAAACTGTTTTTT.

The gene calls are TRBV19 and TRBJ2-1; 10 nucleotides line up with TRBD2. The CDR3 covers 16 residues. With V trimmed by 4 bases and J by 15 bases, 18 bases remained unmatched. Germline V lookup: CDR1 LNHDA, CDR2 SQIVND (reference sequence). CDR3 protein: CASSTLPGTSAYRTFF. DNA for the CDR3: TGTGCCAGTAGTACCTTACCCGGGACTAGCGCCTATAGGACGTTCTTC.

This clone was found a few times. J is TRBJ2-7 and V is TRBV7-9; TRBD2 matches at 11 bases. This CDR3 is 17 amino acids long. The V and J ends lost 4 bases and 6 bases, in that order; junction bases with no gene match: 14. The germline CDR1 and CDR2 sequences are SEHNR and FQNEAQ (reference sequence). The CDR3 protein is CASSSSGTSGERSEQYF. DNA of the CDR3: TGTGCCAGCAGCTCGAGCGGGACTAGCGGAGAGAGGAGCGAGCAGTACTTC.

In this sample, this clone turned up a few times. This chain links TRBV10-2 with TRBJ1-1, with D perhaps matching TRBD1 (6 bases). The CDR3 has 15 amino acids. The V gene's germline CDR1 is WSHSY and CDR2 SAAADI. Trimming shortened V by 7 bases and J by 0 bases, and 15 bases separated the two germline ends. The CDR3 DNA sequence: TGCGCCAGCAAGGGTAGGGGGACTATGAACACTGAAGCTTTCTTT. Amino acid sequence: CASKGRGTMNTEAFF.

Only a few counts were recorded for this clone. V is TRBV2 and J is TRBJ2-2; 7 nucleotides line up with TRBD1. CDR3 length: 14 residues. Germline V CDR1 and CDR2: SNHLY, FYNNEI. Losses at the gene ends were 6 bases for V and 2 bases for J; bases not matched to a gene: 3. CDR3: CASSNRGNTGELFF. CDR3 sequence (DNA): TGTGCCAGCAGCAACAGGGGTAACACCGGGGAGCTGTTTTTT.

Only a few counts were recorded for this clone. The rearrangement joins TRBV19 to TRBJ2-3; D not certain. CDR1 LNHDA and CDR2 SQIVND come from the germline V gene (reference sequence). The CDR3 length is 13 residues. V lost 1 base, J lost 7 bases, and 9 bases lay in between. CDR3 sequence: CASSIATENTQYF. CDR3 DNA sequence: TGTGCCAGTAGTATAGCGACGGAAAATACGCAGTATTTT.

This clone was observed a few times. V and J are TRBV10-3 and TRBJ2-7; 11 nucleotides match TRBD1. The CDR3 extends over 16 amino acids. Looked up from germline, CDR1 is ENHRY and CDR2 is SYGVKD. The ends lost 4 bases at V and 7 bases at J; junction bases unmatched: 12. The DNA of the CDR3 is TGTGCCATCAGTGTTTCCGGGACAGGGGGTCTCTTAGAGCAGTACTTC. Its protein is CAISVSGTGGLLEQYF.

This chain uses TRBV7-3 with TRBJ2-1; 7 bases are a match to TRBD2. The CDR3 consists of 14 residues. Germline values: CDR1 SGHTA, CDR2 FQGTGA. Trimming removed 4 bases from V and 0 bases from J; junction bases left unmatched: 0. The CDR3 reads CASSWTSSYNEQFF. In DNA form, the CDR3 reads TGTGCCAGCAGCTGGACTAGCTCCTACAATGAGCAGTTCTTC.

This clone was counted a few times. The rearrangement links TRBV5-1 to TRBJ1-1; D is possibly TRBD1 (5 bases). This CDR3 has 17 amino acids. V lost 0 bases and J lost 1, with 16 bases in between. Germline V gene sequence: CDR1 SGHRS, CDR2 YFSETQ. The CDR3 sequence: CASSLEPGTLPNTEAFF. For the CDR3, the DNA is TGCGCCAGCAGCTTGGAACCAGGGACCCTTCCGAACACTGAAGCTTTCTTT.

This clone was recorded a few times. This chain joins TRBV5-1 and TRBJ2-5; D tentatively fits TRBD1 or TRBD2 (7 bases each). The CDR3 covers 19 residues. V shed 4 bases and J shed 4 bases, with 29 bases lying between them. CDR1 and CDR2 from the germline V gene are SGHRS and YFSETQ. In nucleotides, the CDR3 is TGCGCCAGCAGCCACTCGAGCGGGACAGCATATGGACACAGAGAGACCCAGTACTTC. Amino acids: CASSHSSGTAYGHRETQYF.

The rearrangement joins TRBV7-9 to TRBJ2-3, with 9 bases identical to TRBD2. J was trimmed by 3 bases and V by 5 bases; bases with no gene match: 18. The CDR3 is 19 residues long. Per germline, CDR1 SEHNR and CDR2 FQNEAQ (reference sequence). CDR3 nucleotides: TGTGCCAGCAGCAATAAGGGTAGCGGGAGTCGAATTATTACAGATACGCAGTATTTT. Translating gives CASSNKGSGSRIITDTQYF.

This clone was observed a few times. V usage is TRBV21-1 and J usage is TRBJ1-1; the table assigns TRBD1, which was not confirmed against the DNA. TRBV21-1 is given as a pseudogene. This CDR3 is 13 amino acids long. The CDR3 loop reads CASFGTAECEAFF. The CDR3 DNA follows: TGTGCCAGCTTCGGGACAGCCGAATGTGAAGCTTTCTTT.

This clone has a handful of counts. The V and J genes are TRBV9 and TRBJ2-7, with 8 bases lining up with TRBD2. The CDR3 is made up of 15 amino acids. J lost 2 bases, V lost 0 bases, and 4 bases had no gene match. CDR1 is SGDLS and CDR2 is YYNGEE in the germline V gene. Here the CDR3 reads CASSVAAGGPYEQYF. CDR3 nucleotide sequence: TGTGCCAGCAGCGTAGCGGCGGGAGGACCCTACGAGCAGTACTTC.

In this sample, this clone turned up a few times. This chain links TRBV28 with TRBJ2-3; TRBD1 matches 12 bases. The CDR3 totals 16 residues. V dropped 3 bases and J dropped 6; count of bases not matched to a gene: 7. Looked up from germline, CDR1 is MDHEN and CDR2 is SYDVKM. The CDR3, as DNA: TGTGCCAGCAGTTTGTCCGGGACAGGGGGCGTCGATACGCAGTATTTT. Its protein is CASSLSGTGGVDTQYF. The full variable domain, rest sourced from reference TRBV28 and TRBJ2-3, is DVKVTQSSRYLVKRTGEKVFLECVQDMDHENMFWYRQDPGLGLRLIYFSYDVKMKEKGDIPEGYSVSREKKERFSLILESASTNQTSMYLCASSLSGTGGVDTQYFGPGTRLTVL.

In this sample, this clone turned up a few times. CDR3 in amino acids: CASSLYRGQPQHF. CDR3 coding DNA: TGTGCCAGCAGTTTATACAGGGGGCAGCCCCAGCATTTT. The V gene is TRBV28, the J gene TRBJ1-5; 8 bases fit TRBD1. Losses at the gene ends were 1 base for V and 7 bases for J; bases not matched to a gene: 0. CDR1 is MDHEN and CDR2 is SYDVKM in the germline V gene. This CDR3 region has 13 residues.